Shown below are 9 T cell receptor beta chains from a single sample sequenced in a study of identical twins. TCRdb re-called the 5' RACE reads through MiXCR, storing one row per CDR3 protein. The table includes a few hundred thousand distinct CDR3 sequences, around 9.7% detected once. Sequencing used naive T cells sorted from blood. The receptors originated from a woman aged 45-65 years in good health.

For the CDR3, the DNA is TGTGCCAGCAGCTTTCAACCCCAAAGACAGGCCGGTGGCTACACCTTC. It translates to CASSFQPQRQAGGYTF. This chain joins TRBV7-6 and TRBJ1-2, with D tentatively TRBD1 (6 bases). The V gene lost 3 bases and the J gene lost 7 bases, with 21 bases spanning the gap. In germline, CDR1 is SGHVS, CDR2 FNYEAQ. The CDR3 consists of 16 residues. Full variable domain (remainder filled in from reference TRBV7-6 and TRBJ1-2): GAGVSQSPRYKVTKRGQDVALRCDPISGHVSLYWYRQALGQGPEFLTYFNYEAQQDKSGLPNDRFSAERPEGSISTLTIQRTEQRDSAMYRCASSFQPQRQAGGYTFGSGTRLTVV.

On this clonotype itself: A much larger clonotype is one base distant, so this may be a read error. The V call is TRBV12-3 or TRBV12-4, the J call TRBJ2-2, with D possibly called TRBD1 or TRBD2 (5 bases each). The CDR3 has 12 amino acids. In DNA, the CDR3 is TGTGCCAGCAGCGTATGGACCGGGGACCTGTTTTTT. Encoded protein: CASSVWTGDLFF.

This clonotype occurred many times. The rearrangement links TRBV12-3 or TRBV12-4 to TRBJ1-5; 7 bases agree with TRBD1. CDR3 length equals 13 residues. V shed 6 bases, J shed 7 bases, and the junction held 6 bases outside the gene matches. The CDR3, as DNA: TGTGCCAGCAGCCTGGACAGGTTGCAGCCCCAGCATTTT. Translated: CASSLDRLQPQHF.

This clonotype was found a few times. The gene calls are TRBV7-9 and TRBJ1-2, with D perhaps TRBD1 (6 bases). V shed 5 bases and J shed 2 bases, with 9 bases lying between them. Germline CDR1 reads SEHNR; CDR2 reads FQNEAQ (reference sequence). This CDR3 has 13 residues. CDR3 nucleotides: TGTGCCAGCAGCCGAAGGGGGAACTATGGCTACACCTTC. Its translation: CASSRRGNYGYTF.

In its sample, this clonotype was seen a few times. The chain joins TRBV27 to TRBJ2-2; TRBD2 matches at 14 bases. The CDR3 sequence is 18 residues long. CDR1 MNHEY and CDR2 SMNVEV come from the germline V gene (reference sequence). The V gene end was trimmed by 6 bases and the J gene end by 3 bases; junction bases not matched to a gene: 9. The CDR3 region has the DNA TGTGCCAGCAGAAAGACTAGCGGGAGGGCCTCGTACACCGGGGAGCTGTTTTTT. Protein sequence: CASRKTSGRASYTGELFF.

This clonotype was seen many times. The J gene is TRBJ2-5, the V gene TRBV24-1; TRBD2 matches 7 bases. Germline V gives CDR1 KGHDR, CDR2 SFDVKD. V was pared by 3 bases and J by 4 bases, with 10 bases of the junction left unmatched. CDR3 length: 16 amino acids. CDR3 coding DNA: TGTGCCACCAGTGATGGGGGAGGGGACCCAAGAGAGACCCAGTACTTC. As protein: CATSDGGGDPRETQYF.

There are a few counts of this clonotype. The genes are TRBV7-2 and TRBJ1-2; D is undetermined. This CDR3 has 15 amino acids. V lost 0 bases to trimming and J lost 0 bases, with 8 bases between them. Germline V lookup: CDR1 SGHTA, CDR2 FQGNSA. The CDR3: CASSLALVANYGYTF. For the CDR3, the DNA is TGTGCCAGCAGCTTAGCGCTAGTAGCTAACTATGGCTACACCTTC.

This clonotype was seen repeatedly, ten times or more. The CDR3 coding sequence is TGTGCCAGCAGCCAGGGATCGGAACCCAATGAGCAGTTCTTC. Translated: CASSQGSEPNEQFF. The chain employs TRBV4-2 and TRBJ2-1; D is uncertain. Germline CDR1 LGHNA, CDR2 YNFKEQ. V was pared by 3 bases and J by 6 bases, with 12 bases between. The CDR3 runs to 14 residues.

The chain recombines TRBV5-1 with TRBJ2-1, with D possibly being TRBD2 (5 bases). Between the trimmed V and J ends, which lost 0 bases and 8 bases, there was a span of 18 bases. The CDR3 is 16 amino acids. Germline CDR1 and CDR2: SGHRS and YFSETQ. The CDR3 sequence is CASSLAGLVLGDEQFF. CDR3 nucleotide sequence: TGCGCCAGCAGCTTGGCCGGGCTAGTTTTGGGAGATGAGCAGTTCTTC. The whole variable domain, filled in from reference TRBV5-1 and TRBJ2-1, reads KAGVTQTPRYLIKTRGQQVTLSCSPISGHRSVSWYQQTPGQGLQFLFEYFSETQRNKGNFPGRFSGRQFSNSRSEMNVSTLELGDSALYLCASSLAGLVLGDEQFFGPGTRLTVL.